This T cell receptor beta chain came from a study of monozygotic twins with inflammatory bowel disease. UMIs containing a 6-nucleotide sample barcode were added via template switching. Following a re-call of the 5' RACE reads, TCRdb has one entry per CDR3 protein and lacks DNA. The sample has 93,000 or so distinct CDR3 sequences; the top ten hold less than 2%. About this clonotype: Its target is not known.

The CDR3 loop spans 15 amino acids. Germline lookup yields CDR1 SGHRS and CDR2 YFSETQ. General study findings and limits: Healthy twins shared more clonotypes with others than IBD patients, most markedly active ones.

This clonotype was obtained from a human donor with ulcerative colitis or Crohn's disease, or a healthy co-twin of an affected twin (not recorded which). The sample comprised blood. The chain combines TRBV5-1 with TRBJ1-4; TCRdb names TRBD1, which stays unverified in the absence of DNA. The CDR3 sequence: CASSLTGSREEKLFF.